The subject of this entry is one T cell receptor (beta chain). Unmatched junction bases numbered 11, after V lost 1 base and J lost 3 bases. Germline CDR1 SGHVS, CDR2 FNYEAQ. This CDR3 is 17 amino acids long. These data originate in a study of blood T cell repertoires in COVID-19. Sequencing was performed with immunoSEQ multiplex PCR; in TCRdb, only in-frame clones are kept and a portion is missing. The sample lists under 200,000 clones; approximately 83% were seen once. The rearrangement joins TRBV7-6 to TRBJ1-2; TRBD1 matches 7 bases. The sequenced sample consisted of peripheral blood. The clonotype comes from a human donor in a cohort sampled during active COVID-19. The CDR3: CASSLEGQQNFDYGYTF. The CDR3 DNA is TGTGCCAGCAGCTTAGAGGGACAGCAAAATTTCGACTATGGCTACACCTTC. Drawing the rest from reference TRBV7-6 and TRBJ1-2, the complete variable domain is GAGVSQSPRYKVTKRGQDVALRCDPISGHVSLYWYRQALGQGPEFLTYFNYEAQQDKSGLPNDRFSAERPEGSISTLTIQRTEQRDSAMYRCASSLEGQQNFDYGYTFGSGTRLTVV.